The rows below give T cell receptor beta chains drawn from one sample of a study of human T cells and chemical hapten exposure. Each CDR3 protein is one row after TCRdb ran MiXCR on the RACE reads. The sample carries approximately 70,000 distinct CDR3 sequences, around 10% recorded once. Sequences were derived from whole blood, sampled in connection with sensitization to the hapten diphenylcyclopropenone (DPC). Every receptor here comes from a woman in her thirties or forties with alopecia areata. Some clones in this sample may be carry-over from other donors' samples. Each CDR3 is given with its conserved first and last residue. The D gene is left open where the match is weak. Rows may omit the clone size; those that give it use once, few, many or a size class.

TRBJ2-7 TRBV7-9 NA many TGTGCCAGCACACCAAACCCGGACAGTTACTCCTACGAGCAGTACTTC CASTPNPDSYSYEQYF
TRBJ2-7 TRBV6-2/TRBV6-3 NA many TGTGCCAGCAGTAGGCCCGAGGACTACGAGCAGTACTTC CASSRPEDYEQYF
TRBJ2-2 TRBV9 TRBD2 NA TGTGCCAGCAGCCCCGGGACTAGCGGGATAACCGGGGAGCTGTTTTTT CASSPGTSGITGELFF
TRBJ2-5 TRBV7-2 NA NA TGTGCCAGCAGACAGCCGGGACTTTCATCGGAGACCCAGTACTTC CASRQPGLSSETQYF
TRBJ1-2 TRBV14 NA many TGTGCCAGCTCCAACACTGGGGACTATGGCTACACCTTC CASSNTGDYGYTF
TRBJ2-3 TRBV9 TRBD2 many TGTGCCAGCAGCGTAGATCAAGCGGGGGGCACAGATACGCAGTATTTT CASSVDQAGGTDTQYF
TRBJ2-3 TRBV20-1 NA many TGCAGTGCTAGAGATCCGGCGGGGTACACAGATACGCAGTATTTT CSARDPAGYTDTQYF
TRBJ1-3 TRBV18 NA many TGTGCCAGCTCACCAGAGGGCTCTGGAAACACCATATATTTT CASSPEGSGNTIYF
TRBJ1-1 TRBV18 NA many TGTGCCAGCTCACCGGCAGTGAACACTGAAGCTTTCTTT CASSPAVNTEAFF
TRBJ2-1 TRBV12-3/TRBV12-4 TRBD2 NA TGTGCCAGCAGCCCCGGAGGGGGACTAGGGTGGGGTGAGCAGTTCTTC CASSPGGGLGWGEQFF
TRBJ1-1 TRBV20-1 NA NA TGCAGTGTGGGTGATACTGAAGCTTTCTTT CSVGDTEAFF
TRBJ1-1 TRBV6-2/TRBV6-3 TRBD1 many TGTGCCAGCAGTTACTCCTACCTCGGGACAGCCGATATGAACACTGAAGTTTTCTTT CASSYSYLGTADMNTEVFF
TRBJ1-3 TRBV9 TRBD1 many TGTGCCAGCAGCGCGGCCGGACAGGCGACTGGAAACACCATATATTTT CASSAAGQATGNTIYF
TRBJ1-1 TRBV7-8 NA many TGTGCCAGCAGCTTGTACATGACTGGACGGAGGAACACTGAAGCTTTCTTT CASSLYMTGRRNTEAFF
TRBJ1-2 TRBV2 TRBD1 many TGTGCCAGCAGTGAAGGGACAGGGCCCGGGGGCTACACCTTC CASSEGTGPGGYTF
TRBJ2-1 TRBV6-2/TRBV6-3 NA many TGTGCCAGCAGTTACCCGGGGGATGAGCAGTTCTTC CASSYPGDEQFF
TRBJ2-7 TRBV4-3 NA NA TGCGCCAGCAGCCAAGAAGAAGGGCATCGGGCCTACGAGCAGTACTTC CASSQEEGHRAYEQYF
TRBJ2-5 TRBV7-9 TRBD1 many TGTGCCAGCAGCAAACAGGGGGTAGAAGAGACCCAGTACTTC CASSKQGVEETQYF
TRBJ1-1 TRBV9 NA many TGTGCCAGCAGCGTAGCTTTGAACACTGAAGCTTTCTTT CASSVALNTEAFF
TRBJ2-1 TRBV4-1 NA many TGCGCCAGCAGCCAAGATTCCGGGAGCCCTAATCCCTACAATGAGCAGTTCTTC CASSQDSGSPNPYNEQFF
TRBJ2-3 TRBV29-1 TRBD1 many TGCAGCGCCCAAGCGGGACAGGGGACAGATACGCAGTATTTT CSAQAGQGTDTQYF
TRBJ1-2 TRBV12-3/TRBV12-4 NA NA TGTGCCAGCAGTTTACCAGGAGCTAACTATGGCTACACCTTC CASSLPGANYGYTF
TRBJ2-3 TRBV24-1 NA medium-sized TGTGCCACCAGTGATTTGTCACAGGAGGCAGATACGCAGTATTTT CATSDLSQEADTQYF
TRBJ1-2 TRBV25-1 NA few TGTGCCAGCAGCTACGCAGGGCTTTCTGGCTACACCTTC CASSYAGLSGYTF
TRBJ2-7 TRBV28 NA few TGTGCCAGCACTCCTGGGGCATTTTCCTACGAGCAGTACTTC CASTPGAFSYEQYF
TRBJ2-1 TRBV13 TRBD2 many TGTGCCAGCAGCTTACCCGAAGCGGGGGGTGCGGGTGAGCAGTTCTTC CASSLPEAGGAGEQFF
TRBJ1-2 TRBV6-6 TRBD1 many TGTGCCAGCGTAACAGGGGAGGACTATGGCTACACCTTC CASVTGEDYGYTF
TRBJ1-5 TRBV6-6 NA NA TGTGCCAGCAGTTTGGGACCGAGCAATCAGCCCCAGCATTTT CASSLGPSNQPQHF
TRBJ1-4 TRBV5-4 TRBD1 many TGTGCCAGCAGCACCAACGGAGGGGGCGATGAAAAACTGTTTTTT CASSTNGGGDEKLFF
TRBJ1-1 TRBV12-3/TRBV12-4 NA NA TGTGCCAGCAGTCTCCCGGGTGGTGAGGACACTGAAGCTTTCTTT CASSLPGGEDTEAFF
TRBJ1-1 TRBV29-1 TRBD1 many TGCAGCGTTGGGGGACAGGGTAGTCCCACTGAAGCTTTCTTT CSVGGQGSPTEAFF
TRBJ1-1 TRBV4-3 NA many TGCGCCAGCAGCCAAGTAGTCCTCAACACTGAAGCTTTCTTT CASSQVVLNTEAFF
TRBJ2-3 TRBV6-2/TRBV6-3 NA many TGTGCCAGCAGTTCCCAAGGTCGGATACGGGATACGCAGTATTTT CASSSQGRIRDTQYF
TRBJ2-7 TRBV7-2 TRBD1 many TGTGCCAGCAGCCTCCAAGGGACAGTTTCCTACGAGCAGTACTTC CASSLQGTVSYEQYF
TRBJ2-1 TRBV7-2 NA NA TGTGCCAGCACCCCCCTTCCCAACAATGAGCAGTTCTTC CASTPLPNNEQFF
TRBJ2-7 TRBV12-3/TRBV12-4 TRBD2 NA TGTGCCAGCAGTTTAGCGGGAGGGGCCTACGAGCAGTACTTC CASSLAGGAYEQYF
TRBJ1-2 TRBV7-6 NA many TGTGCCAGCAGCCGGGGTCGCAGGGAGGGAAAAGATGGCTACACCTTC CASSRGRREGKDGYTF
TRBJ2-7 TRBV7-2 NA NA TGTGCCAGCAGCTTATGGGCCCCCTACGAGCAGTACTTC CASSLWAPYEQYF
TRBJ2-7 TRBV28 TRBD1 few TGTGCCAGCAGTCTTCCAGGGGGCCCTACCTACGAGCAGTACTTC CASSLPGGPTYEQYF
TRBJ1-2 TRBV9 NA many TGTGCCAGCAGCGTAGGGGACGGCCACTATGGCTACACCTTC CASSVGDGHYGYTF
TRBJ2-1 TRBV9 NA many TGTGCCAGCAGCCCAGAGGGCGGGATCTCCTACAATGAGCAGTTCTTC CASSPEGGISYNEQFF
TRBJ2-1 TRBV11-2 NA many TGTGCCAGCAGCTTATTACAGGGTACGAGCGATGAGCAGTTCTTC CASSLLQGTSDEQFF
TRBJ2-1 TRBV9 NA NA TGTGCCAGCAGCGTAGAAGGATTCTCCTACAATGAGCAGTTCTTC CASSVEGFSYNEQFF
TRBJ1-2 TRBV20-1 NA few TGCAGTGCTAGGACAGGATTTGGCTATGGCTACACCTTC CSARTGFGYGYTF
TRBJ1-6 TRBV7-2 NA many TGTGCCAGCAGCTCGGATACCTTTAGCTCCTATAATTCACCCCTCCACTTT CASSSDTFSSYNSPLHF
TRBJ2-1 TRBV30 TRBD2 many TGTGCCTGGAGTGTTAAGCCCCAGCGGGGGAACCCGAGCTCCTACAATGAGCAGTTCTTC CAWSVKPQRGNPSSYNEQFF
TRBJ2-2 TRBV9 TRBD1 few TGTGCCAGCAGCTTTTCTCCGACAGGGGGTTCCGGGGAGCTGTTTTTT CASSFSPTGGSGELFF
TRBJ2-7 TRBV10-3 TRBD2 many TGTGCCATCACCGGGAAGGGAACGGGGGGTTCCTACGAGCAGTACTTC CAITGKGTGGSYEQYF
TRBJ2-7 TRBV5-1 TRBD2 many TGCGCCAGCAGCTTAAGCGGGGGGTTCAACGAGCAGTACTTC CASSLSGGFNEQYF
TRBJ1-6 TRBV10-3 NA many TGTGCCATCAGTGACCCCTCAGGGGTTAGGTATTCACCCCTCCACTTT CAISDPSGVRYSPLHF
TRBJ2-5 TRBV12-3/TRBV12-4 NA NA TGTGCCAGCAGTTTAGGGGCAGGGGCTATCCAAGAGACCCAGTACTTC CASSLGAGAIQETQYF
TRBJ1-1 TRBV21-1 NA many TGTGCCAGCAGCAAACGCAGGAACATGAACACTGAAGCTTTCTTT CASSKRRNMNTEAFF